Reported below is one T cell receptor beta chain. Its antigen remains unidentified. The survey-level immunoSEQ assay was used. Clones were read by immunoSEQ multiplex PCR, and TCRdb kept only the in-frame ones, dropping some. The table includes 22,000 or so clones, about 78% detected once. This sample is drawn from a study of STAT5B mutations in CD4+ large granular lymphocyte leukemia. The CDR3 extends over 13 amino acids. Germline V CDR1 and CDR2: SGHNT, YENEEA. Trimming removed 8 bases at V and 1 base at J, with 12 bases between. General study results and limits: 8/27 top patient clones versus 2/35 control clones were TRBV06-family.

The gene calls are TRBV11-3 and TRBJ2-7; a possible D gene is TRBD1 (5 bases). The TCR originated in a human donor in good health. Sequenced input: CD4+ T cells from blood buffy coats. CDR3 DNA: TGTGCCAGCTGGTGGCAGGGTTCCTACGAGCAGTACTTC. Translation: CASWWQGSYEQYF.